This T cell receptor (beta chain) was observed in a study of CD8 T cells in ankylosing spondylitis (dated by TCRdb to 2016 to 2017). Regarding the complete study: The study profiled T cell receptor beta repertoires in healthy donors and ankylosing spondylitis patients to find disease-linked TCR variants. In total, the full study cohort was made up of about 99 healthy donors and some 26 ankylosing spondylitis patients. Peripheral blood was sampled, and synovial fluid was additionally collected from ankylosing spondylitis patients. Broad study findings and their caveats: In peripheral blood, the disease-linked clones were found at relatively low frequencies and had a CD8+ phenotype. Some motif variants had previously been reported in the synovial fluid and blood of reactive arthritis patients, which suggests shared mechanisms of disease initiation. The disease-linked clones were reported as significantly enriched in matched synovial fluid samples from ankylosing spondylitis patients. A TCR beta motif made up of several highly homologous amino acid variants appeared to be characteristic of blood from ankylosing spondylitis patients.

This clonotype was observed many times. Its antigen is unknown. A read error may account for a junction end that differs from germline. The instrument was an Illumina HiSeq 2500. TCR beta libraries were prepared by quantitative 5'-RACE with molecular barcodes. The paper's data handling went like this. Disease-linked TCR variants were identified with a new computational method built on a probabilistic model of VDJ rearrangement. In TCRdb, the public reads were trimmed at Q25 with fastp and aligned with MiXCR, with productive beta chains retained. Identical CDR3 proteins give one entry, which carries the most common genes and DNA. The V and J calls reflect TCRdb's pipeline rather than the authors' work. This sample gives 500,000 to 650,000 distinct CDR3 sequences in total; approximately 5.3% of them show up just once. Under 4.5% of the sample is held by the ten biggest clonotypes. The receptor comes from a male donor with ankylosing spondylitis. The sample was blood, either unsorted or a sorted T cell fraction (not recorded which).

The CDR3 in this case is CASSRPGDRVF. The DNA reads TGTGCCAGCAGTCGACCGGGAGATAGGGTCTTC. Here the chain combines TRBV6-5 and TRBJ1-2, with the D gene call left open. The CDR3 runs 11 residues from the cysteine to the phenylalanine. Only CDR3 DNA is held: 33 bases, read in frame from base 1. Sequences MNHEY (CDR1) and SVGAGI (CDR2) are obtained from the germline V gene.